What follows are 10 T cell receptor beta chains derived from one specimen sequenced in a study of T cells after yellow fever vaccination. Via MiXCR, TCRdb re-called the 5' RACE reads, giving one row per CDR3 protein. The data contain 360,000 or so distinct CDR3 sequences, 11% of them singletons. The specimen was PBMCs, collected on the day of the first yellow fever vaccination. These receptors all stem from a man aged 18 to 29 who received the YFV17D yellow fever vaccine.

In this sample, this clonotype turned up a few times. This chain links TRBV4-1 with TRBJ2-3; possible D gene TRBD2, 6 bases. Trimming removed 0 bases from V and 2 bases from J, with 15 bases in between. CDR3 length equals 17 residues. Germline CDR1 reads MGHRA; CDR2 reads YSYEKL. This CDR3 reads CASSQEHASALTDTQYF. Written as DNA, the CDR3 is TGCGCCAGCAGCCAAGAGCATGCTAGCGCACTCACAGATACGCAGTATTTT.

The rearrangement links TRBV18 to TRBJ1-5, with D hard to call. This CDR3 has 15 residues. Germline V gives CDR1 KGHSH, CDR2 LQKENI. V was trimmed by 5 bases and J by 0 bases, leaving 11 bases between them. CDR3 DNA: TGTGCCAGCTCAGGAGATCCCTATAGCAATCAGCCCCAGCATTTT. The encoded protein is CASSGDPYSNQPQHF.

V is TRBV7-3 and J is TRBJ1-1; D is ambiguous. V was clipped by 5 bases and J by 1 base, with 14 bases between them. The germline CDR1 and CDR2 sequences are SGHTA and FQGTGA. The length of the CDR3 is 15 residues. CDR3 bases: TGTGCCAGCAGCCCAGGCTACTCCTCGAACACTGAAGCTTTCTTT. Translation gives CASSPGYSSNTEAFF.

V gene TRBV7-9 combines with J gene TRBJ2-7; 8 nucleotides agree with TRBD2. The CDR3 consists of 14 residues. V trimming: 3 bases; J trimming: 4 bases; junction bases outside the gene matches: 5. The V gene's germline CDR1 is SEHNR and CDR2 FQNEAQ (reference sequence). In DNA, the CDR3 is TGTGCCAGCAGCTTGTATAGCGGGGAATACGAGCAGTACTTC. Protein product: CASSLYSGEYEQYF. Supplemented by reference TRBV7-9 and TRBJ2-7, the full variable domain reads DTGVSQNPRHKITKRGQNVTFRCDPISEHNRLYWYRQTLGQGPEFLTYFQNEAQLEKSRLLSDRFSAERPKGSFSTLEIQRTEQGDSAMYLCASSLYSGEYEQYFGPGTRLTVT.

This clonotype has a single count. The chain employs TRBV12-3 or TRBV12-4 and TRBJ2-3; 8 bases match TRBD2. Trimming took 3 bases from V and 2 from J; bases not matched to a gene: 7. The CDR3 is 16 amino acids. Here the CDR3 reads CASSLGGGGYTDTQYF. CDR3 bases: TGTGCCAGCAGTTTGGGAGGCGGGGGGTACACAGATACGCAGTATTTT.

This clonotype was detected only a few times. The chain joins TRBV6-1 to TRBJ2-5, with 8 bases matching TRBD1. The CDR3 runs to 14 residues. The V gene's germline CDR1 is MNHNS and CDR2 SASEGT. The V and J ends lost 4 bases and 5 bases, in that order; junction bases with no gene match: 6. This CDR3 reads CASSVDRAVETQYF. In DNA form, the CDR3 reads TGTGCCAGCAGTGTGGACAGGGCTGTGGAGACCCAGTACTTC.

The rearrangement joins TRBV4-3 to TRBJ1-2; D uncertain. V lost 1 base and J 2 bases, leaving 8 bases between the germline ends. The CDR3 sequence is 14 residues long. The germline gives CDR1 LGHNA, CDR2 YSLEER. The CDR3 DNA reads TGCGCCAGCAGCCAAGTGGACGGGAACTATGGCTACACCTTC. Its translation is CASSQVDGNYGYTF.

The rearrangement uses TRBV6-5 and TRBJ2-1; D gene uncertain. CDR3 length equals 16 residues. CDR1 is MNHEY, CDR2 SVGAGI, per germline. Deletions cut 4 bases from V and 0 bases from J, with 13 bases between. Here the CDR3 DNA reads TGTGCCAGCAGTTCGGTTAGTAGTAGCTCCTACAATGAGCAGTTCTTC. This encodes CASSSVSSSSYNEQFF.

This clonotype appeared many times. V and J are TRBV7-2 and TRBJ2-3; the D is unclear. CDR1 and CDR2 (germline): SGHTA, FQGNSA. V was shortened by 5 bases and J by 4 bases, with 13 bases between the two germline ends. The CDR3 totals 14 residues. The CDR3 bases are TGTGCCAGCAGCAACGCGAAGGGTGCAGATACGCAGTATTTT. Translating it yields CASSNAKGADTQYF.

The CDR3 loop is CASSRGKGSPSWGYTF. CDR3 sequence (DNA): TGTGCCAGCAGCAGGGGGAAGGGGTCACCGTCGTGGGGCTACACCTTC. The chain combines TRBV6-1 with TRBJ1-2; 7 bases fit TRBD1. There are 16 residues in the CDR3. Germline assignment: CDR1 MNHNS and CDR2 SASEGT. J lost 8 bases, V lost 6 bases, and 18 bases had no gene match.